The clone carrying this TCR beta chain showed up many times. What it recognizes is unknown. CDR1 is MNHNY, CDR2 SVGAGI, per germline (reference sequence). The CDR3 sequence is 13 residues long. V was trimmed by 5 bases and J by 3 bases, leaving 11 bases between them. Volunteers attending a blood bank in Maryland, USA, served as healthy controls. The data were taken from a study of neurological immune-mediated disorders. Points from the study as a whole: Private repertoires in all groups were suggested by the absence of shared CDR3 amino acid sequences among expanded clones across subjects.

TCRdb reanalysed the 5' RACE reads using MiXCR and keeps one entry per CDR3 protein. The table records about 38,000 distinct CDR3 sequences, 4% to 5.5% of them present only once. The chain links TRBV6-6 to TRBJ2-7, with D perhaps given as TRBD1 or TRBD2 (5 bases each). The clonotype was recovered from a man aged 18 to 29 in good health. The sequenced sample consisted of CD4+ T cells from blood. CDR3 coding DNA: TGTGCCAGCAGTCCCGGGACCAACTACGAGCAGTACTTC. Translated: CASSPGTNYEQYF.